One sample yielded the 18 T cell receptor beta chains listed below, sequenced in a study of T cell responses to AZD1222 COVID-19 vaccine. The table came from immunoSEQ multiplex PCR; TCRdb's copy has only in-frame clones and leaves some out. The table includes approximately 150,000 clones, 80% to 90% detected once. Sequencing was performed on peripheral blood, taken on day 0 of AZD1222 vaccination. The receptors were gathered from an adult in good health.

This chain uses TRBV9 with TRBJ2-3, with 9 bases matching TRBD2. After removal of 0 bases from V and 2 bases from J, the junction contained 4 bases not matched to a gene. The V gene's germline CDR1 is SGDLS and CDR2 YYNGEE. The CDR3 loop spans 16 amino acids. The CDR3 is CASSVGTSVFTDTQYF. As DNA, the CDR3 is TGTGCCAGCAGCGTAGGGACTAGCGTGTTCACAGATACGCAGTATTTT.

The V gene is TRBV28, the J gene TRBJ2-3, with D uncertain. The V and J ends lost 4 bases and 2 bases respectively, with 10 bases between them. This CDR3 has 14 residues. From germline, CDR1 is MDHEN and CDR2 SYDVKM. The CDR3 sequence: CASSSPRYTDTQYF. DNA for the CDR3: TGTGCCAGCAGTTCCCCAAGGTACACAGATACGCAGTATTTT.

V and J are TRBV2 and TRBJ2-4; no definite D call. V shed 7 bases and J shed 9 bases, with 13 bases lying between them. This CDR3 spans 12 amino acids. Germline CDR1 and CDR2: SNHLY and FYNNEI. The CDR3 loop reads CASKGSLGIQYF. As DNA, the CDR3 is TGTGCCAGCAAGGGCAGCCTAGGCATTCAGTACTTC.

The CDR3 nucleotides read TGTGCCAGCAGCCTTGGGCCGTTCCAGCATTTT. The encoded protein is CASSLGPFQHF. The V call is TRBV28, the J call TRBJ1-5; D is unclear. The CDR3 runs 11 residues. V was trimmed by 6 bases and J by 12 bases, leaving 12 bases between them. Per the germline V gene, CDR1 is MDHEN and CDR2 is SYDVKM.

The chain recombines TRBV3-1 (or the pseudogene TRBV3-2) with TRBJ2-1; 8 bases map to TRBD1. Trimming cost V 4 bases and J 7 bases; bases outside gene matches: 6. CDR3 size: 14 residues. The germline gives CDR1 LGHDT, CDR2 YNNKEL (reference sequence). The chain's CDR3 is CASSLVGQGNEQFF. DNA for the CDR3: TGTGCCAGCAGCCTTGTAGGACAGGGTAATGAGCAGTTCTTC.

The J gene is TRBJ2-1, the V gene TRBV27; D unresolved. The CDR3 loop spans 11 amino acids. CDR1 MNHEY and CDR2 SMNVEV come from the germline V gene (reference sequence). V lost 1 base and J 15 bases, leaving 10 bases between the germline ends. The CDR3 sequence is CASSLYFRWFF. In DNA, the CDR3 is TGTGCCAGCAGTTTATACTTCCGGTGGTTCTTC.

The gene calls are TRBV7-3 and TRBJ1-5; D unclear. CDR1 and CDR2 (germline): SGHTA, FQGTGA. CDR3 length: 14 amino acids. V lost 6 bases and J lost 5, with 14 bases in between. This CDR3 is CASSSRRVDQPQHF. CDR3 DNA sequence: TGTGCCAGCAGTTCCAGGAGGGTCGATCAGCCCCAGCATTTT.

This sequence joins TRBV6-5 and TRBJ2-1; TRBD2 aligns across 7 bases. The CDR3 runs 15 residues. Germline V CDR1 and CDR2: MNHEY, SVGAGI. The V and J ends lost 8 bases and 6 bases, in that order; junction bases with no gene match: 13. This chain's CDR3 is CASSSTGLGPNEQFF. The CDR3 DNA follows: TGTGCCAGCTCTTCGACCGGACTAGGCCCCAATGAGCAGTTCTTC.

This chain links TRBV12-3 or TRBV12-4 with TRBJ1-2; 8 bases fit TRBD1. The ends lost 6 bases at V and 10 bases at J; junction bases unmatched: 4. There are 11 residues in the CDR3. CDR3 nucleotide sequence: TGTGCCAGCAGCAGGGGGCGCGACTACACCTTC. Its protein product is CASSRGRDYTF.

V usage is TRBV11-1 and J usage is TRBJ1-3; D gene ambiguous. Trimming left V 4 bases short and J 4 bases short, with 17 bases between. The CDR3 covers 16 residues. Germline CDR1 is SGHAT and CDR2 is FQDESV (reference sequence). CDR3 residues: CASSSALRGQGNTIYF. CDR3 nucleotide sequence: TGTGCCAGCAGCTCCGCGTTACGAGGGCAAGGAAACACCATATATTTT.

The chain uses TRBV18 and TRBJ1-2; TRBD1 might be the D (6 bases). The germline V gene encodes CDR1 KGHSH and CDR2 LQKENI. The CDR3 consists of 16 residues. The V gene lost 3 bases and the J gene lost 4 bases, with 18 bases spanning the gap. CDR3 nucleotide sequence: TGTGCCAGCTCACCCCCGGGGGGGGCCGACCTCTATGGCTACACCTTC. Residues: CASSPPGGADLYGYTF.

On this clone itself: The junction shows a germline mismatch at one end, possibly a read error. The chain recombines TRBV5-1 with TRBJ2-7; D gene ambiguous. The CDR3 has 15 residues. From germline, CDR1 is SGHRS and CDR2 YFSETQ. CDR3 amino acids: CASKDRIPTSLPPEF. CDR3 DNA sequence: TGCGCCAGCAAAGACCGGATACCGACCTCCCTTCCCCCCGAGTTC.

The chain is built from TRBV27 and TRBJ1-2, with D maybe TRBD1 (5 bases). Germline V gene sequence: CDR1 MNHEY, CDR2 SMNVEV (reference sequence). V lost 6 bases to trimming and J lost 3 bases, with 17 bases between them. The CDR3 is 15 residues long. The CDR3 nucleotides are TGTGCCAGCAGAGGGACGGCCTCCGGAGACTATGGCTACACCTTC. It specifies CASRGTASGDYGYTF.

This sequence joins TRBV5-1 and TRBJ1-2; TRBD1 is a possible D gene (5 bases). V shed 4 bases and J shed 4 bases, with 17 bases lying between them. The germline gives CDR1 SGHRS, CDR2 YFSETQ. This CDR3 spans 15 amino acids. CDR3 DNA: TGCGCCAGCAGCCCCCTCCTGAGTGGGGGCTATGGCTACACCTTC. Its protein is CASSPLLSGGYGYTF.

The gene calls are TRBV9 and TRBJ2-3, with D possibly matching TRBD1 (6 bases). This CDR3 is 15 amino acids long. The germline gives CDR1 SGDLS, CDR2 YYNGEE. Between the trimmed V and J ends, which lost 4 bases and 3 bases, there was a span of 15 bases. CDR3 coding DNA: TGTGCCAGCAGCTCTCTACCCCAGGGGACAGATACGCAGTATTTT. Translating it yields CASSSLPQGTDTQYF.

The V call is TRBV3-1 (or the pseudogene TRBV3-2), the J call TRBJ2-2; 7 bases agree with TRBD2. V gave up 7 bases and J gave up 4 bases; unmatched junction bases: 12. The CDR3 runs 16 residues. Germline CDR1 reads LGHDT; CDR2 reads YNNKEL (reference sequence). Here the CDR3 reads CASTLMGGAGTGELFF. The CDR3 nucleotides are TGTGCCAGCACCCTAATGGGAGGGGCTGGCACCGGGGAGCTGTTTTTT.

The J gene is TRBJ1-5, the V gene TRBV3-1 (or the pseudogene TRBV3-2); maybe TRBD1 (5 bases). CDR1 is LGHDT, CDR2 YNNKEL, per germline (reference sequence). The CDR3 loop spans 14 amino acids. The V end was cut by 4 bases, the J end by 6 bases, with 13 bases between. CDR3 nucleotide sequence: TGTGCCAGCAGCCGAGGACACGACCGTCAGCCCCAGCATTTT. This sequence encodes CASSRGHDRQPQHF.

This clone occurred once. The genes are TRBV28 and TRBJ2-7; D possibly uses TRBD1 or TRBD2 (5 bases each). The CDR3 is made up of 14 amino acids. V was trimmed by 8 bases and J by 2 bases, leaving 16 bases between them. CDR1 MDHEN and CDR2 SYDVKM come from the germline V gene. The CDR3 DNA follows: TGTGCCAGCGGGCCCCACGTGGGGGCCTACGAGCAGTACTTC. It is translated as CASGPHVGAYEQYF.